One T cell receptor (beta chain) is described in this entry. Repertoires were generated with immunoSEQ multiplex PCR, while TCRdb's copy carries only in-frame clones and drops some. The data show 630,000 or so clones, with around 87% seen just once and roughly 0.0094% held by the top ten. These data are taken from a study of shared T cell receptors in the human thymus. V lost 6 bases, J lost 0 bases, and 18 bases lay in between. Germline V CDR1 and CDR2: WSHSY, SAAADI. This CDR3 comprises 17 residues. The data also belong to a second study, concerning human thymus T cells. From that second work: Donation was from healthy Finnish infants who were having corrective surgery that addressed congenital heart defects. Thymus was obtained from resections taken during corrective heart surgery. Across thymic and blood repertoires, the usage of V and J genes appeared to be biased. Related research reported highly overlapping thymic repertoires among unrelated individuals.

The sample taken for sequencing was thymocytes. This TCR came from a boy under three years old with a congenital heart defect. The chain employs TRBV10-2 and TRBJ1-3; D is possibly TRBD1 (6 bases). The CDR3 region has the DNA TGCGCCAGCAGAGGACAGCCCGTTCGGGCCTCTGGAAACACCATATATTTT. This sequence encodes CASRGQPVRASGNTIYF.